This T cell receptor (beta chain) was found in a study of radiation and T cells in renal cell carcinoma. Overall study results and limits: Top tumor clonotypes rose in blood 2 weeks post-radiation, then contracted.

TCRdb keeps only in-frame clones here, not all; method: immunoSEQ multiplex PCR. The sample includes 55,000 to 65,000 clones, 60% to 85% of them seen just once. A few counts support this clone. What it binds is not known. Time point described: baseline pretreatment blood. Treatment reported: 15 Gy SBRT to primary tumor, nephrectomy 4 weeks later. Serial blood draws occurred at baseline and 2 and 4 weeks post-SBRT. CDR3 length: 16 amino acids. The V and J ends lost 1 base and 8 bases respectively, with 18 bases between them. Germline loops: CDR1 LNHNV, CDR2 YYDKDF (reference sequence). This TCR derives from a man between 60 and 70 years old with renal cell carcinoma. The gene calls are TRBV15 and TRBJ2-1; a weak D match, TRBD2 (6 bases). Sequencing used blood, obtained from a patient whose treatment included radiotherapy and nephrectomy. CDR3 residues: CATSRGFGGAFDEQFF. Written as DNA, the CDR3 is TGTGCCACCAGCAGAGGGTTTGGCGGGGCGTTCGATGAGCAGTTCTTC. The entire variable domain, with the rest obtained from reference TRBV15 and TRBJ2-1, is as follows: DAMVIQNPRYQVTQFGKPVTLSCSQTLNHNVMYWYQQKSSQAPKLLFHYYDKDFNNEADTPDNFQSRRPNTSFCFLDIRSPGLGDTAMYLCATSRGFGGAFDEQFFGPGTRLTVL.